The present TCR beta chain was sequenced within a study of blood T cell repertoires in COVID-19. Trimming cost V 2 bases and J 7 bases, with 17 bases left between them. CDR3 length equals 15 residues. CDR1 and CDR2 from the germline V gene are MNHEY and SVGEGT. Generated by immunoSEQ multiplex PCR, the TCRdb table keeps only in-frame clones and is missing some. The table lists 150,000 to 200,000 clones, roughly nine tenths of them singletons. The sequence was obtained from a man in his fifties or sixties with active or convalescent COVID-19. V gene TRBV6-2 or TRBV6-3 combines with J gene TRBJ2-5, with D perhaps TRBD2 (6 bases). The sequencing input was peripheral blood. In DNA, the CDR3 is TGTGCCAGCAGTTACCCGGGACTCCTGAGGGGGACCCAGTACTTC. This gives the protein CASSYPGLLRGTQYF.